This T cell receptor (beta chain) was retrieved from a study of T cells in Graves' hyperthyroidism and ophthalmopathy. The study based diagnoses on clinical symptoms, serum thyroxine and TRAb, thyroid ultrasound and orbital computed tomography. This clonotype was seen many times. It was RNA transcripts that yielded the amplified TCR beta CDR3 regions. The HTBI primer set served for first-round RT-PCR of the TCR CDR3. Via MiXCR, TCRdb re-called the multiplex PCR reads, giving one row per CDR3 protein. This table has roughly 750,000 distinct CDR3 sequences, 16% appearing once. The CDR3 loop spans 14 amino acids. V trimming: 2 bases; J trimming: 3 bases; junction bases outside the gene matches: 4.

The chain joins TRBV12-3 or TRBV12-4 to TRBJ2-7, with 7 bases aligning to TRBD2. Specimen: blood. The clonotype originates from a man between 18 and 29 years old with Graves' hyperthyroidism. DNA of the CDR3: TGTGCCAGCAGTTTAAGGGAGGGTTACTACGAGCAGTACTTC. This translates into CASSLREGYYEQYF.